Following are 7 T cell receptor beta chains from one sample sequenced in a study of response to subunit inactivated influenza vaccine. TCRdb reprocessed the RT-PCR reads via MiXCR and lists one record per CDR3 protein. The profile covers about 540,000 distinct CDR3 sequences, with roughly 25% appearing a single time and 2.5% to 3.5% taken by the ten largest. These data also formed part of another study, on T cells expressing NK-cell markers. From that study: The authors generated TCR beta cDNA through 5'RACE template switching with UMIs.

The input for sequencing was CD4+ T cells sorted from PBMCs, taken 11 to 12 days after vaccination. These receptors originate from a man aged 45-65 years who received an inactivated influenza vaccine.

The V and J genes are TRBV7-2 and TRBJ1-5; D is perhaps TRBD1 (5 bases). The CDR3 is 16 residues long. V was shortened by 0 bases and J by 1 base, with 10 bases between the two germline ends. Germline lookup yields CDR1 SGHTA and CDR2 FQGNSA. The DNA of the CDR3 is TGTGCCAGCAGCTTAGCGGGGCCGGGAAGCAATCAGCCCCAGCATTTT. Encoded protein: CASSLAGPGSNQPQHF.

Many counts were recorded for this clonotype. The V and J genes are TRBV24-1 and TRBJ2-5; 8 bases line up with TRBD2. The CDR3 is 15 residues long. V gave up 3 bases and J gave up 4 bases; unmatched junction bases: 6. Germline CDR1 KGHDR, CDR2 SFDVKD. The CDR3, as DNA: TGTGCCACCAGTGATCCGTACGCGGGGGGAGAGACCCAGTACTTC. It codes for CATSDPYAGGETQYF.

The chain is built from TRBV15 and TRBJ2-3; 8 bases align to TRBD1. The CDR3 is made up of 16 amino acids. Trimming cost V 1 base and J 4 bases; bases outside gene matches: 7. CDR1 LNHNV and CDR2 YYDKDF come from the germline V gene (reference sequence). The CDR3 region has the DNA TGTGCCACCAGCAGAGGCCGCGGACAGGGAGCAGATACGCAGTATTTT. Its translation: CATSRGRGQGADTQYF.

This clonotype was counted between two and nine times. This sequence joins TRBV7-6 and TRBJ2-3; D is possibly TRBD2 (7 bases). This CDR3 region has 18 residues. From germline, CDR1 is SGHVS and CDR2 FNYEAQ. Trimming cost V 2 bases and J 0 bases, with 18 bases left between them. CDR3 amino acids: CASSLRGVGGPSTDTQYF. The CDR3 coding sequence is TGTGCCAGCAGCTTACGAGGGGTCGGGGGGCCTAGCACAGATACGCAGTATTTT.

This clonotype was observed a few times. The CDR3 region has the DNA TGCGCCAGCAGCTCCCTGGGGGGCACCGGGGAGCTGTTTTTT. This translates into CASSSLGGTGELFF. The chain combines TRBV5-1 with TRBJ2-2, with a weak D call TRBD2 (6 bases). This CDR3 is 14 amino acids long. The V and J ends lost 3 bases and 4 bases respectively, with 10 bases between them. Germline values: CDR1 SGHRS, CDR2 YFSETQ.

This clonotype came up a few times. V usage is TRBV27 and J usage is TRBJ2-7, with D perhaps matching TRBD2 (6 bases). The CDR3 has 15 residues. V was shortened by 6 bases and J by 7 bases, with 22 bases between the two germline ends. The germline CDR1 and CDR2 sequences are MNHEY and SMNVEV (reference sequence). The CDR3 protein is CASRGSWGVREEQYF. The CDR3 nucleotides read TGTGCCAGCAGGGGATCATGGGGGGTAAGGGAAGAGCAGTACTTC.

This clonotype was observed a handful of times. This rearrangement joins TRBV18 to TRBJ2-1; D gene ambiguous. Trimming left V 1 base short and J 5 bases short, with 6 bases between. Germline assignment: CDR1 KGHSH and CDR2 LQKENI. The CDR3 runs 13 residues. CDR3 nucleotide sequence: TGTGCCAGCTCACCACGGGGTAACAATGAGCAGTTCTTC. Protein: CASSPRGNNEQFF.